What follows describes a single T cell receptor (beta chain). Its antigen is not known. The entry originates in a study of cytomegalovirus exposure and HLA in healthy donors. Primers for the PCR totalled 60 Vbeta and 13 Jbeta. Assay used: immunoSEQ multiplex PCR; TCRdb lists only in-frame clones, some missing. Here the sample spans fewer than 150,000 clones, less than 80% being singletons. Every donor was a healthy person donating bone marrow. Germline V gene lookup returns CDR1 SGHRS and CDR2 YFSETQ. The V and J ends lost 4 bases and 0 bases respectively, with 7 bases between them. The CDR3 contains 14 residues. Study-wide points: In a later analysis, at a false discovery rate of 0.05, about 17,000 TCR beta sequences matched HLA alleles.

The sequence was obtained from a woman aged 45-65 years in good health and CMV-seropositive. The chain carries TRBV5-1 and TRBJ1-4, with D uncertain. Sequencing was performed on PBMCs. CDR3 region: CASSPTATNEKLFF. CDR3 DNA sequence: TGCGCCAGCAGCCCCACTGCAACTAATGAAAAACTGTTTTTT.